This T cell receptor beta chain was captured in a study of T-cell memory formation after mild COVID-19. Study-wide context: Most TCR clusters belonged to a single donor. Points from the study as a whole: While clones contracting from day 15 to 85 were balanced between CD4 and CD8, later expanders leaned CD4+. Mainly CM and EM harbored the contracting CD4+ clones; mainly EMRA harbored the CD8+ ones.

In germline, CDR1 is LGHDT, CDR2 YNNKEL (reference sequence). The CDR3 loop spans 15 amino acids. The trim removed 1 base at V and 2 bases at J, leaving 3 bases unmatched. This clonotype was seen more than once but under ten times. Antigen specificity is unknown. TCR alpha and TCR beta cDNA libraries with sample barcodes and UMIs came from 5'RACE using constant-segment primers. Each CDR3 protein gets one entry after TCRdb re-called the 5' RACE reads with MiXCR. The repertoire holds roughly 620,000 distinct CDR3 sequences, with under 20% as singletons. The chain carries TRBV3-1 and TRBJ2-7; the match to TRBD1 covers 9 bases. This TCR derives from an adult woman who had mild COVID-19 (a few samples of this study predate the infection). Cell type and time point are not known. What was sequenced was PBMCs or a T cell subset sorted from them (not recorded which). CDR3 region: CASSQGGQGPYEQYF. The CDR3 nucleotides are TGTGCCAGCAGCCAAGGGGGACAGGGTCCCTACGAGCAGTACTTC.